One and the same sample provided the 3 T cell receptor beta chains below, sequenced in a study of CXCR3-negative and CXCR3-positive naive CD8 T cells. Study findings and constraints: The TRB CDR3s that CXCR3-positive naive cells carried were more hydrophobic than those of CXCR3-negative naive cells.

The TRB cDNA libraries were prepared by 5' RACE with UMI labels. Reprocessing the 5' RACE reads, TCRdb reports a single entry for every CDR3 protein and omits DNA. The sample has about 86,000 distinct CDR3 sequences; the top ten hold around 0.82%. Their antigens remain unidentified. The sequenced material came from naive CXCR3+ CD8+ T cells from blood. Subset denoted: CD45RO-CCR7+CD27+CD95- naive CD8+ T cells expressing CXCR3 (TNR3+). These receptors originate from a human donor in good health. Some clones in this sample may be carry-over from other donors' samples.

This chain connects TRBV7-9 to TRBJ2-2. The germline V gene encodes CDR1 SEHNR and CDR2 FQNEAQ (reference sequence). The CDR3 covers 15 residues. CDR3: CASSPHTGNTGELFF.

The genes are TRBV12-3 or TRBV12-4 and TRBJ2-7. The CDR3 runs to 12 residues. The CDR3 spells CASRIQPYEQYF.

The genes are TRBV6-1 and TRBJ1-2; TCRdb proposes TRBD1, but this gene call is untestable without DNA. Germline V gives CDR1 MNHNS, CDR2 SASEGT. The CDR3 length is 14 residues. This CDR3 reads CASSERTWGYGYTF.